This T cell receptor (beta chain) was identified in a study of OX40 agonist ivuxolimab in advanced cancers. Assay: immunoSEQ multiplex PCR; the TCRdb copy retains only in-frame clones and omits some. The data contain more than 75,000 clones, around 85% of them singletons. The V and J ends lost 0 bases and 5 bases respectively, with 10 bases between them. Germline values: CDR1 LGHNA, CDR2 YNFKEQ. This CDR3 has 14 amino acids. V and J are TRBV4-2 and TRBJ1-2; D remains unclear. Sample: CD4+ or CD8+ T cells sorted from blood, taken in a trial of the OX40 agonist ivuxolimab. This clonotype originated in an adult with an advanced solid tumor such as melanoma, head and neck, liver or kidney cancer. The CDR3 region is CASSQEPSGYGYTF. The CDR3, as DNA: TGTGCCAGCAGCCAAGAACCTTCGGGGTATGGCTACACCTTC.